The present entry profiles one T cell receptor (beta chain) with its context. Sample time point: newly diagnosed GD, antithyroid drugs for less than 3 months. The TCR library was made from RNA that had been extracted from PBMCs in TRIzol. These data originate in a study of regulatory T cells in long-lasting Graves disease. Relying on iRepertoire HTBI primers and Arm-PCR of CDR3 regions, the team built TCR beta libraries. TCRdb reprocessed the multiplex PCR reads with MiXCR, giving one entry per CDR3 protein. The sample records about 530,000 distinct CDR3 sequences, roughly 16% being singletons. This CDR3 has 15 residues. Unmatched junction bases numbered 13, after V lost 7 bases and J lost 10 bases. Germline CDR1 reads SGHRS; CDR2 reads YFSETQ. Separately, the same data were catalogued under a study of T cells in Graves' hyperthyroidism and ophthalmopathy.

The TCR comes from a woman aged 35-65 years with Graves disease. Sample: peripheral blood mononuclear cells (PBMCs), taken at new diagnosis, from a patient treated with antithyroid drugs. The chain links TRBV5-1 to TRBJ2-1, with 11 nucleotides matching TRBD2. The CDR3 here is CASADLAGGRKEQFF. The CDR3 DNA sequence: TGCGCCAGCGCCGATCTAGCGGGAGGCCGCAAAGAGCAGTTCTTC.